The 27 T cell receptor beta chains presented below share a single source sample, sequenced in a study of metastatic and nonmetastatic thyroid tumors. Among the patients, none had received any treatment before thyroid surgery. TCRdb used MiXCR to call clones anew from the PCR reads. The profile covers about 23,000 clones, with about 25% appearing a single time and 5.4% taken by the ten largest. Sequencing used tumor tissue. Receptors were obtained from a female donor with papillary thyroid cancer or a benign thyroid nodule (not recorded which). Some clones in this sample may be carry-over from other donors' samples.

This clone showed up many times. The genes are TRBV6-2 or TRBV6-3 and TRBJ2-3; D is unresolved. The CDR3 runs 13 residues. The V end was cut by 6 bases, the J end by 0 bases, with 7 bases between. CDR1 and CDR2 from the germline V gene are MNHEY and SVGEGT. The CDR3 reads CASRGASTDTQYF. The CDR3, as DNA: TGTGCCAGCAGAGGAGCTAGCACAGATACGCAGTATTTT.

This clone was seen at least ten times. The rearrangement joins TRBV15 to TRBJ1-4; possibly TRBD1 for D (5 bases). CDR3 length: 18 residues. V was clipped by 0 bases and J by 0 bases, with 14 bases between them. In germline, CDR1 is LNHNV, CDR2 YYDKDF (reference sequence). The CDR3 protein is CATSRERDWQATNEKLFF. For the CDR3, the DNA is TGTGCCACCAGCAGAGAAAGGGACTGGCAAGCAACTAATGAAAAACTGTTTTTT.

Sample share makes this clone medium-sized (0.01 to 0.1%). In DNA form, the CDR3 reads TGCGCCAGCAGCCAAGATGACAGGATCCTCGAGCAGTACTTC. Amino acid sequence: CASSQDDRILEQYF. V usage is TRBV4-1 and J usage is TRBJ2-7; D might be TRBD1 (6 bases). V was cut by 0 bases and J by 6 bases, with 12 bases left in between. CDR3 size: 14 residues. Germline V lookup: CDR1 MGHRA, CDR2 YSYEKL.

This clone came up many times. The chain uses TRBV10-3 and TRBJ2-1; 9 bases align to TRBD1. Germline-derived CDR1 and CDR2 are ENHRY and SYGVKD. The length of the CDR3 is 15 residues. V was clipped by 3 bases and J by 4 bases; unmatched bases: 4. CDR3 sequence (DNA): TGTGCCATCAGTGAAAGGACAGGGGTTTACAATGAGCAGTTCTTC. It translates to CAISERTGVYNEQFF.

In the case of this clone: This may be a read error: a much more frequent sequence differs by one nucleotide. The genes are TRBV11-2 and TRBJ2-5; D is unresolved. CDR1 and CDR2 from the germline V gene are SGHAT and FQNNGV. The CDR3 runs to 13 residues. V lost 3 bases and J 5 bases, leaving 10 bases between the germline ends. The CDR3 DNA reads TGTGCCAGCAGCTTCGATACTATGGAGACCCAGTACTTC. As protein: CASSFDTMETQYF.

The gene calls are TRBV11-2 and TRBJ2-1; 13 bases agree with TRBD2. Germline loops: CDR1 SGHAT, CDR2 FQNNGV. V lost 5 bases to trimming and J lost 5 bases; unmatched junction nucleotides: 6. The length of the CDR3 is 16 residues. The CDR3 coding sequence is TGTGCCAGCAGCCACGGACTAGCGGGGGCAAACAATGAGCAGTTCTTC. Its protein product is CASSHGLAGANNEQFF.

The chain couples TRBV7-6 to TRBJ2-2; D unclear. The germline CDR1 and CDR2 sequences are SGHVS and FNYEAQ. This CDR3 is 14 amino acids long. V was trimmed by 1 base and J by 6 bases, leaving 9 bases between them. The CDR3 coding sequence is TGTGCCAGCAGCTTAGAATCGGTTGCCGGGGAGCTGTTTTTT. It yields the protein CASSLESVAGELFF.

Comments on this clone: A much larger clonotype is one base distant, so this may be a read error. Additional DNA sequences in this sample encode the identical CDR3. The chain has TRBV7-9 and TRBJ2-5; 12 nucleotides match TRBD1. This CDR3 has 15 residues. Germline V gene lookup returns CDR1 SEHNR and CDR2 FQNEAQ (reference sequence). Here the CDR3 DNA reads TGTGCCAGCAGCCGGGGGACAGGGGGCCAAGAGACACAGTACTTC. Protein product: CASSRGTGGQETQYF.

This rearrangement joins TRBV7-9 to TRBJ1-3; D gene ambiguous. Germline values: CDR1 SEHNR, CDR2 FQNEAQ (reference sequence). The CDR3 has 11 residues. Trimming cost V 8 bases and J 4 bases, with 6 bases left between them. The CDR3 region has the DNA TGTGCCAGCGGCGGGGGAAACACCATATATTTT. This sequence encodes CASGGGNTIYF.

As to this clone: This may stem from a read error, because a much larger clone lies one nucleotide away. The chain combines TRBV19 with TRBJ2-1, with 9 bases identical to TRBD2. Germline V lookup: CDR1 LNHDA, CDR2 SQIVND (reference sequence). CDR3 size: 18 residues. V lost 3 bases to trimming and J lost 3 bases; unmatched junction nucleotides: 12. The CDR3 loop reads CASSMASGGSGVYNEQFF. The CDR3 coding sequence is TGTGCCAGTAGTATGGCCAGCGGGGGGTCCGGAGTCTACAATGAGCAGTTCTTC.

This clone was recorded many times. The identical CDR3 is also encoded by other nucleotide sequences in the sample. The chain carries TRBV19 and TRBJ2-2; the D gene is possibly TRBD2 (6 bases). This CDR3 contains 14 residues. Trimming left V 10 bases short and J 3 bases short, with 15 bases between. The germline CDR1 and CDR2 sequences are LNHDA and SQIVND (reference sequence). The DNA for the CDR3 is TGTGCCACTGGGTCGAGCGGGCACACCGGGGAGCTGTTTTTT. Translation: CATGSSGHTGELFF.

This clone is labeled medium-sized. This chain uses TRBV11-2 with TRBJ2-7; D remains ambiguous. The germline gives CDR1 SGHAT, CDR2 FQNNGV. The CDR3 has 11 residues. Trimming took 1 base from V and 7 from J, leaving 5 bases between them. CDR3 coding DNA: TGTGCCAGCAGCTTAGTGCGAGAGCAGTACTTC. Its translation is CASSLVREQYF.

Ten or more counts support this clone. The CDR3 DNA reads TGTGCCAGCAGCCGACAGGGGGCGGTCCACAATGAGCAGTTCTTC. It encodes CASSRQGAVHNEQFF. The chain employs TRBV5-4 and TRBJ2-1; 10 nucleotides match TRBD1. This CDR3 region has 15 residues. Trimming removed 4 bases from V and 5 bases from J; junction bases left unmatched: 6. Germline CDR1 SGHNT, CDR2 YYREEE (reference sequence).

In the case of this clone: A much larger clone differs from this one at a single base, so this may be a read error. The V gene is TRBV10-3, the J gene TRBJ2-7; no reliable D call. V dropped 7 bases and J dropped 1 base, with 20 bases sitting between them. The CDR3 is 16 amino acids. From germline, CDR1 is ENHRY and CDR2 SYGVKD. CDR3 DNA: TGTGCCATCATTCCTTCGGCGGAAAGAGCATCCTACGAGCAGTACTTC. Translation: CAIIPSAERASYEQYF.

This clone was counted ten times or more. A clone one base away is much larger, so this may be a read error. The same CDR3 can be traced to other DNA sequences in this sample. The chain is built from TRBV25-1 and TRBJ1-6; the D is unclear. Germline V lookup: CDR1 MGHDK, CDR2 SYGVNS. The CDR3 runs 18 residues. CDR3 sequence: CASSESSSKSGYNSPLHF. CDR3 DNA sequence: TGTGCCAGTAGTGAATCGTCGTCCAAATCGGGCTATAATTCACCCCTCCACTTT.

The chain carries TRBV6-1 and TRBJ1-1, with a possible D match to TRBD1 (6 bases). The CDR3 loop spans 16 amino acids. V dropped 5 bases and J dropped 5 bases, with 21 bases sitting between them. CDR1 and CDR2 (germline): MNHNS, SASEGT. CDR3 coding DNA: TGTGCCAGCAGTAGTTGGACAGACGAGAGGGATACTGAAGCTTTCTTT. This codes for CASSSWTDERDTEAFF.

This clone has ten or more counts. A clone one base away is much larger, so this may be a read error. Other DNA sequences in this sample translate to the same CDR3. This chain connects TRBV10-3 to TRBJ1-1; 7 nucleotides match TRBD1. Germline loops: CDR1 ENHRY, CDR2 SYGVKD. The CDR3 extends over 13 amino acids. The CDR3 nucleotides read TGTGCCATTTCGACAGGGATGAACACTGAAGCTTTCTTC. This translates into CAISTGMNTEAFF.

The gene calls are TRBV11-3 and TRBJ2-7, with 7 bases aligning to TRBD1. J gave up 3 bases and V 0 bases, and 5 bases lay outside the gene matches. The CDR3 totals 15 residues. Germline CDR1 is SGHNT and CDR2 is YENEEA. CDR3 in DNA: TGTGCCAGCAGCTTAGAAGGGACAGAGGTCTACGAGCAGTACTTC. Its translation is CASSLEGTEVYEQYF. Full variable domain (missing parts from reference TRBV11-3 and TRBJ2-7): EAGVVQSPRYKIIEKKQPVAFWCNPISGHNTLYWYLQNLGQGPELLIRYENEEAVDDSQLPKDRFSAERLKGVDSTLKIQPAELGDSAVYLCASSLEGTEVYEQYFGPGTRLTVT.

This clone was seen only a few times. This chain connects TRBV2 to TRBJ1-5; D is ambiguous. The germline CDR1 and CDR2 sequences are SNHLY and FYNNEI. Trimming left V 9 bases short and J 5 bases short, with 20 bases between. This CDR3 comprises 15 residues. CDR3 bases: TGTGCCAGTAGTTTAGATGTACAGTTGCATCAGCCCCAGCATTTT. It yields the protein CASSLDVQLHQPQHF.

This clone showed up many times. This specimen includes other DNA sequences encoding the same CDR3. The J gene is TRBJ2-5, the V gene TRBV10-3; TRBD2 might be the D (6 bases). The germline V and J ends were trimmed by 0 bases and 4 bases, with 9 bases remaining between them. This CDR3 spans 14 amino acids. The germline CDR1 and CDR2 sequences are ENHRY and SYGVKD. CDR3 sequence: CAISESGGTETQYF. In DNA, the CDR3 is TGTGCCATCAGTGAGTCGGGGGGTACAGAGACCCAGTACTTC.

CDR3 nucleotides: TGTGCCAGCAGCTCCTATGGAAACACCATATATTTT. It yields the protein CASSSYGNTIYF. The chain is built from TRBV7-2 and TRBJ1-3; D not certain. The germline V and J ends were trimmed by 4 bases and 3 bases, with 4 bases remaining between them. There are 12 residues in the CDR3. Germline CDR1 SGHTA, CDR2 FQGNSA. The full variable domain, completed using reference TRBV7-2 and TRBJ1-3, is GAGVSQSPSNKVTEKGKDVELRCDPISGHTALYWYRQSLGQGLEFLIYFQGNSAPDKSGLPSDRFSAERTGGSVSTLTIQRTQQEDSAVYLCASSSYGNTIYFGEGSWLTVV.

This clone showed up many times. The chain recombines TRBV28 with TRBJ1-2, with D possibly TRBD1 on 5 matching bases. The CDR3 length is 18 residues. With 6 bases removed from V and 4 bases from J, the gap between germline ends came to 27 bases. Germline V gene data show CDR1 as MDHEN and CDR2 as SYDVKM. For the CDR3, the DNA is TGTGCCAGCAGACCGATCGACAGCCTTCGCTACACTTTCTATGGCTACACCTTC. Its translation is CASRPIDSLRYTFYGYTF.

This clone is medium-sized within its sample. The CDR3 nucleotides read TGTGCCAGCAGTTACTCCCCGACAGGGTTGGAGACCCAGTACTTC. Translation: CASSYSPTGLETQYF. This rearrangement joins TRBV6-5 to TRBJ2-5, with TRBD1 matching 7 bases. The CDR3 has 15 residues. The junction had 6 bases not matched to a gene; V was cut back by 0 bases and J by 5 bases. Germline CDR1 reads MNHEY; CDR2 reads SVGAGI.

This clone is medium-sized within its sample. The rearrangement links TRBV11-2 to TRBJ2-1; the D gene is possibly TRBD1 (5 bases). The CDR3 loop spans 14 amino acids. Per the germline V gene, CDR1 is SGHAT and CDR2 is FQNNGV. The ends were cut back, 2 bases at V and 3 bases at J, with 8 bases in the middle. The CDR3 nucleotides are TGTGCCAGCAGCTTAACAGGCCACTACAATGAGCAGTTCTTC. Amino acid sequence: CASSLTGHYNEQFF.

Sample share makes this clone medium-sized. The rearrangement uses TRBV7-6 and TRBJ2-1; D is unresolved. Germline V gene data show CDR1 as SGHVS and CDR2 as FNYEAQ. Deletions cut 2 bases from V and 6 bases from J, with 5 bases between. The CDR3 extends over 12 amino acids. The CDR3 DNA sequence: TGTGCCAGCAGCTTAATCTTCAATGAGCAGTTCTTC. Its protein is CASSLIFNEQFF.

This clone was observed at least ten times. The chain has TRBV6-1 and TRBJ1-5; 11 bases line up with TRBD1. V lost 1 base, J lost 6 bases, and 11 bases stayed unmatched. The CDR3 length is 18 residues. Looked up from germline, CDR1 is MNHNS and CDR2 is SASEGT. The CDR3, as DNA: TGTGCCAGCAGTGAAGGGGGGGGGGGGACAGGGGGGAGTCAGCCCCAGCATTTT. Encoded protein: CASSEGGGGTGGSQPQHF.

This clone has more than one count but fewer than ten. V and J are TRBV5-1 and TRBJ2-7; 9 nucleotides line up with TRBD2. This CDR3 has 15 residues. Germline CDR1 reads SGHRS; CDR2 reads YFSETQ. V trimming: 4 bases; J trimming: 4 bases; junction bases outside the gene matches: 9. CDR3 sequence (DNA): TGCGCCAGCAGCCCCCGAGCGGGGGGAATTTACGAGCAGTACTTC. Its protein product is CASSPRAGGIYEQYF.